The rows below give T cell receptor beta chains drawn from one sample of a study of T cell responses to AZD1222 COVID-19 vaccine. The assay was immunoSEQ multiplex PCR, and TCRdb's table has in-frame clones only and misses some. The data hold over 85,000 clones, with roughly 83% observed a single time. The starting material was peripheral blood, obtained on day 0 of AZD1222 vaccination. The receptors here all came from an adult in good health. Both conserved end residues are part of each CDR3. Each record gives: D gene, clone size, V gene, J gene, CDR3 DNA, CDR3 protein. The D gene is left open where the match is weak. Not all rows give a size; the values are once, few, many and, for expanded clones, a class.

D gene: TRBD2; clone size: NA; V gene: TRBV24-1; J gene: TRBJ2-1; CDR3 DNA: TGTGCCACCGGGACTAGCGGCTTCAATGAGCAGTTCTTC; CDR3 protein: CATGTSGFNEQFF
D gene: TRBD2; clone size: NA; V gene: TRBV3-1/TRBV3-2; J gene: TRBJ2-4; CDR3 DNA: TGTGCCAGCAGCCTAGCGGGAGCAGAAAACATTCAGTACTTC; CDR3 protein: CASSLAGAENIQYF
D gene: TRBD1; clone size: NA; V gene: TRBV5-4; J gene: TRBJ1-6; CDR3 DNA: TGTGCCAGCAGCTTGGCGGGGACAGGGGGCGCTTTGAGTAATTCACCCCTCCACTTT; CDR3 protein: CASSLAGTGGALSNSPLHF
D gene: NA; clone size: NA; V gene: TRBV28; J gene: TRBJ2-4; CDR3 DNA: TGTGCCAGCAGTTTAGGAGGGGTCAGGGACATTCAGTACTTC; CDR3 protein: CASSLGGVRDIQYF
D gene: TRBD2; clone size: NA; V gene: TRBV13; J gene: TRBJ2-1; CDR3 DNA: TGTGCCAGCAGCTCACGACTAGCGGGGGTATACAATGAGCAGTTCTTC; CDR3 protein: CASSSRLAGVYNEQFF
D gene: NA; clone size: NA; V gene: TRBV7-2; J gene: TRBJ1-1; CDR3 DNA: TGTGCCAGCAGCCCCGGACAGTCGAACACTGAAGCTTTCTTT; CDR3 protein: CASSPGQSNTEAFF
D gene: TRBD2; clone size: NA; V gene: TRBV19; J gene: TRBJ2-1; CDR3 DNA: TGTGCCAGTAGTCCGTCGGGGGGGCAGCCTAGCTCCTACAATGAGCAGTTCTTC; CDR3 protein: CASSPSGGQPSSYNEQFF
D gene: NA; clone size: NA; V gene: TRBV27; J gene: TRBJ2-5; CDR3 DNA: TGTGCCAGCAGATCCGTAGAGACCCAGTACTTC; CDR3 protein: CASRSVETQYF
D gene: NA; clone size: NA; V gene: TRBV4-2; J gene: TRBJ1-2; CDR3 DNA: TGTGCCAGCAGCCAAGAAGACCTCCGGGGCGGTGGCTACACCTTC; CDR3 protein: CASSQEDLRGGGYTF
D gene: NA; clone size: NA; V gene: TRBV6-6; J gene: TRBJ1-2; CDR3 DNA: TGTGCCAGCAGCCGAACAACAGAGTATGGCTACACCTTC; CDR3 protein: CASSRTTEYGYTF
D gene: NA; clone size: NA; V gene: TRBV28; J gene: TRBJ1-5; CDR3 DNA: TGTGCCAGCAACAACAGGGTATATGTTCAGCCCCAGCATTTT; CDR3 protein: CASNNRVYVQPQHF
D gene: TRBD1; clone size: NA; V gene: TRBV6-2/TRBV6-3; J gene: TRBJ1-1; CDR3 DNA: TGTGCCAGCAGCGCCCCGGGCAGGGGGGGTACTGAAGCTTTCTTT; CDR3 protein: CASSAPGRGGTEAFF
D gene: NA; clone size: NA; V gene: TRBV24-1; J gene: TRBJ2-1; CDR3 DNA: TGTGCCACCAGTGATTCCTCCTTCGCGGGACTTCACCACAATGAGCAGTTCTTC; CDR3 protein: CATSDSSFAGLHHNEQFF
D gene: TRBD1; clone size: NA; V gene: TRBV27; J gene: TRBJ1-2; CDR3 DNA: TGTGCCAGCAGTTGGGGGACAGGGGGCGCGGTTAATGGCTACACCTTC; CDR3 protein: CASSWGTGGAVNGYTF
D gene: NA; clone size: NA; V gene: TRBV6-5; J gene: TRBJ2-2; CDR3 DNA: TGTGCCACCTCATGGGGGCGCCGGGGCACCGGGGAGCTGTTTTTT; CDR3 protein: CATSWGRRGTGELFF
D gene: TRBD1; clone size: NA; V gene: TRBV2; J gene: TRBJ1-1; CDR3 DNA: TGTGCCAGCAGTCTAAGCGGGGACAGGGGCAATGAAGCTTTCTTT; CDR3 protein: CASSLSGDRGNEAFF
D gene: NA; clone size: NA; V gene: TRBV24-1; J gene: TRBJ2-6; CDR3 DNA: TGTGCCACCAGTGAGAAAGGGAGAGGGATTGGGGCCAACGTCCTGACTTTC; CDR3 protein: CATSEKGRGIGANVLTF
D gene: TRBD1; clone size: NA; V gene: TRBV9; J gene: TRBJ1-1; CDR3 DNA: TGTGCCAGCAGCTCGACAGGGGGGTTCAACACTGAAGCTTTCTTT; CDR3 protein: CASSSTGGFNTEAFF
D gene: TRBD1; clone size: NA; V gene: TRBV4-1; J gene: TRBJ2-7; CDR3 DNA: TGCGCCAGCAGCCCCGGACAGGGGGCGATGAAGTACGAGCAGTACTTC; CDR3 protein: CASSPGQGAMKYEQYF
D gene: TRBD1; clone size: NA; V gene: TRBV27; J gene: TRBJ1-5; CDR3 DNA: TGTGCCAGTTCAACCGGGACAGGGAGTTACCAGCCCCAGCATTTT; CDR3 protein: CASSTGTGSYQPQHF
D gene: NA; clone size: NA; V gene: TRBV7-8; J gene: TRBJ1-6; CDR3 DNA: TGTGCCAGCAGCTTAAAGGGCTCTTCACCCCTCCACTTT; CDR3 protein: CASSLKGSSPLHF
D gene: NA; clone size: NA; V gene: TRBV19; J gene: TRBJ1-1; CDR3 DNA: TGTGCCAGTAGTATAGTTAGCGTTGGGACAAACGAAGCTTTCTTT; CDR3 protein: CASSIVSVGTNEAFF
D gene: NA; clone size: NA; V gene: TRBV5-5; J gene: TRBJ2-1; CDR3 DNA: TGTGCCAGCAGCTTGGGCAGTTACAATGAGCAGTTCTTC; CDR3 protein: CASSLGSYNEQFF
D gene: TRBD1; clone size: NA; V gene: TRBV12-3/TRBV12-4; J gene: TRBJ1-2; CDR3 DNA: TGTGCCAGCGGAGGGGGCCCCTTCGCTGGCTACACCTTC; CDR3 protein: CASGGGPFAGYTF
D gene: NA; clone size: NA; V gene: TRBV20-1; J gene: TRBJ1-2; CDR3 DNA: TGCAGTGCTAATCCCCCTGGTGGCTACACCTTC; CDR3 protein: CSANPPGGYTF
D gene: NA; clone size: once; V gene: TRBV19; J gene: TRBJ1-1; CDR3 DNA: TGTGCCAGTATCGAGGGGTCGGGCACTGAAGCTTTCTTT; CDR3 protein: CASIEGSGTEAFF
D gene: TRBD1; clone size: NA; V gene: TRBV7-2; J gene: TRBJ1-6; CDR3 DNA: TGTGCCAGCAGCTTGAGGACAGGGAGAGGTTCACCCCTCCACTTT; CDR3 protein: CASSLRTGRGSPLHF
D gene: NA; clone size: NA; V gene: TRBV3-1/TRBV3-2; J gene: TRBJ1-6; CDR3 DNA: TGTGCCAGCAGCCAAGTGGGGGGGCTGTCACCCCTCCACTTT; CDR3 protein: CASSQVGGLSPLHF
D gene: TRBD2; clone size: NA; V gene: TRBV7-8; J gene: TRBJ2-1; CDR3 DNA: TGTGCCAGCAGCTTAACTCCTAGCGGGAGGGTCCATGAGCAGTTCTTC; CDR3 protein: CASSLTPSGRVHEQFF
D gene: TRBD2; clone size: NA; V gene: TRBV7-2; J gene: TRBJ2-3; CDR3 DNA: TGTGCCAGCAGACAACTAGCGGGCACTAGCACAGATACGCAGTATTTT; CDR3 protein: CASRQLAGTSTDTQYF
D gene: NA; clone size: NA; V gene: TRBV5-1; J gene: TRBJ2-3; CDR3 DNA: TGCGCCAGCAGCTTAGAGGGAGATACGCAGTATTTT; CDR3 protein: CASSLEGDTQYF
D gene: TRBD1; clone size: NA; V gene: TRBV27; J gene: TRBJ1-5; CDR3 DNA: TGTGCCAGCAGTTCTACAGGGGTTAGCAATCAGCCCCAGCATTTT; CDR3 protein: CASSSTGVSNQPQHF
D gene: NA; clone size: NA; V gene: TRBV5-6; J gene: TRBJ2-3; CDR3 DNA: TGTGCCAGCAGCTTGTTTTTTGTTGCAGATACGCAGTATTTT; CDR3 protein: CASSLFFVADTQYF
D gene: NA; clone size: NA; V gene: TRBV5-1; J gene: TRBJ2-4; CDR3 DNA: TGCGCCAGCAGCTTGGACGGTTTGGGTCAGTACTTC; CDR3 protein: CASSLDGLGQYF
D gene: TRBD1; clone size: NA; V gene: TRBV5-6; J gene: TRBJ2-1; CDR3 DNA: TGTGCCAGCAGCTTCGGACAGGTGCAGTTCTTC; CDR3 protein: CASSFGQVQFF
D gene: TRBD1; clone size: NA; V gene: TRBV18; J gene: TRBJ1-1; CDR3 DNA: TGTGCCAGCTCACCCCCCGGTGACAGGGTTACTGAAGCTTTCTTT; CDR3 protein: CASSPPGDRVTEAFF
D gene: NA; clone size: NA; V gene: TRBV2; J gene: TRBJ1-4; CDR3 DNA: TGTGCCAGCAGTGAGACCTTGGGACTGTTTTTT; CDR3 protein: CASSETLGLFF
D gene: NA; clone size: NA; V gene: TRBV9; J gene: TRBJ2-1; CDR3 DNA: TGTGCCAGCAGCAGCGGAACCTCCTACAATGAGCAGTTCTTC; CDR3 protein: CASSSGTSYNEQFF
D gene: NA; clone size: once; V gene: TRBV24-1; J gene: TRBJ2-3; CDR3 DNA: TGTGCCACCTTTGACGGATCTGGAGATACGCAGTATTTT; CDR3 protein: CATFDGSGDTQYF
D gene: TRBD1; clone size: NA; V gene: TRBV5-1; J gene: TRBJ2-1; CDR3 DNA: TGCGCCAGCAGCCCCGGGGACAGGGGGCTGTACAATGAGCAGTTCTTC; CDR3 protein: CASSPGDRGLYNEQFF
D gene: NA; clone size: NA; V gene: TRBV27; J gene: TRBJ1-1; CDR3 DNA: TGTGCCAGCAGTTTTGATTTCTCGGGGAGCACTGAAGCTTTCTTT; CDR3 protein: CASSFDFSGSTEAFF